One and the same sample provided the 13 T cell receptor beta chains below, sequenced in a study of vaccination and CD4 T cells after COVID-19. These TCRs' antigens remain unknown. Scientists ran DNA taken from cultured CD4+ T cells through the Oncomine TCR Beta short-read assay for sequencing. In TCRdb, the PCR reads were re-called with MiXCR into one record per CDR3 protein. Of about 25,000 distinct CDR3 sequences in the sample, roughly 71% were seen once. Documented treatment: approximately nine-day PBMC culture with coronavirus spike peptide pools or control peptides (ViraFEST assay). Specimen: CD4+ T cells from blood, cultured in vitro, collected after SARS-CoV-2 vaccination. Every receptor here comes from a human donor who received a COVID-19 vaccine.

The chain carries TRBV6-2 or TRBV6-3 and TRBJ1-2; D gene uncertain. Trimming took 0 bases from V and 1 from J, leaving 12 bases between them. Germline V CDR1 and CDR2: MNHEY, SVGEGT. The length of the CDR3 is 16 residues. The CDR3 DNA is TGTGCCAGCAGTTACTCTCGGCGGAACCTTAACTATGGCTACACCTTC. It codes for CASSYSRRNLNYGYTF.

In this sample, this clonotype turned up a few times. The chain employs TRBV6-1 and TRBJ1-3; TRBD1 matches at 8 bases. Germline loops: CDR1 MNHNS, CDR2 SASEGT. The J segment lost 0 bases and the V segment lost 5 bases, leaving 6 bases of the junction unmatched. The length of the CDR3 is 16 residues. CDR3 DNA sequence: TGTGCCAGCAGTCTTGGGACAGGAGACTCTGGAAACACCATATATTTT. Translated: CASSLGTGDSGNTIYF.

The J gene is TRBJ1-6, the V gene TRBV10-3; 9 bases line up with TRBD1. The CDR3 length is 15 residues. Germline CDR1 ENHRY, CDR2 SYGVKD. Losses at the gene ends were 0 bases for V and 7 bases for J; bases not matched to a gene: 1. CDR3 nucleotides: TGTGCCATCAGTGAGTCGGGGACAGGGAATTCACCCCTCCACTTT. Its translation: CAISESGTGNSPLHF.

V usage is TRBV6-1 and J usage is TRBJ2-5, with TRBD1 matching over 8 bases. Germline V gives CDR1 MNHNS, CDR2 SASEGT. This CDR3 comprises 14 residues. V lost 5 bases, J lost 7 bases, and 9 bases stayed unmatched. The CDR3 is CASSPTDRARTQYF. CDR3 DNA sequence: TGTGCCAGCAGTCCAACGGACAGGGCGAGGACCCAGTACTTC.

This rearrangement joins TRBV19 to TRBJ2-5; 8 bases match TRBD2. The CDR3 length is 14 residues. Germline V gives CDR1 LNHDA, CDR2 SQIVND (reference sequence). The V and J ends lost 5 bases and 5 bases, in that order; junction bases with no gene match: 7. The CDR3 region is CASSRGLAGETQYF. In DNA, the CDR3 is TGTGCCAGTAGTCGCGGACTAGCAGGGGAGACCCAGTACTTC.

This clonotype appeared once. The V gene is TRBV7-8, the J gene TRBJ1-6, with a possible D match to TRBD1 (6 bases). The V end lost 5 bases, the J end lost 5 bases, and 13 bases lay between the germline ends. The CDR3 is 15 amino acids. Germline lookup yields CDR1 SGHVS and CDR2 FQNEAQ. The CDR3 DNA is TGTGCCAGCAGCGGACAGTTTCTAGATAATTCACCCCTCCACTTT. It encodes CASSGQFLDNSPLHF.

The J gene is TRBJ2-2, the V gene TRBV19; 8 nucleotides line up with TRBD1. This CDR3 has 16 residues. In germline, CDR1 is LNHDA, CDR2 SQIVND (reference sequence). V lost 3 bases to trimming and J lost 4 bases; unmatched junction nucleotides: 7. The CDR3 DNA reads as TGTGCCAGTAGTATGCGCCCCGGGACAGGCACCGGGGAGCTGTTTTTT. It yields the protein CASSMRPGTGTGELFF. Together with reference TRBV19 and TRBJ2-2, the CDR3 gives the full variable domain: DGGITQSPKYLFRKEGQNVTLSCEQNLNHDAMYWYRQDPGQGLRLIYYSQIVNDFQKGDIAEGYSVSREKKESFPLTVTSAQKNPTAFYLCASSMRPGTGTGELFFGEGSRLTVL.

V is TRBV12-5 and J is TRBJ1-2; no firm D call. CDR3 length: 14 residues. Germline CDR1 LGHNT, CDR2 FRNRAP. The V end was cut by 5 bases, the J end by 6 bases, with 16 bases between. CDR3 residues: CASGPPGYGHGYTF. DNA of the CDR3: TGTGCTAGTGGTCCCCCCGGGTACGGACATGGCTACACCTTC. Full variable domain (missing parts from reference TRBV12-5 and TRBJ1-2): DARVTQTPRHKVTEMGQEVTMRCQPILGHNTVFWYRQTMMQGLELLAYFRNRAPLDDSGMPKDRFSAEMPDATLATLKIQPSEPRDSAVYFCASGPPGYGHGYTFGSGTRLTVV.

The V and J genes are TRBV19 and TRBJ2-3; possible D gene TRBD2, 6 bases. V was cut by 1 base and J by 0 bases, with 11 bases left in between. Germline values: CDR1 LNHDA, CDR2 SQIVND (reference sequence). The CDR3 is 16 amino acids. Written as DNA, the CDR3 is TGTGCCAGTAGTATAGGTGGGACTCTCAGCACAGATACGCAGTATTTT. As protein: CASSIGGTLSTDTQYF.

This clonotype was seen more than once but under ten times. The chain recombines TRBV19 with TRBJ2-5; 8 positions agree with TRBD1. With 4 bases clipped from V and 5 bases from J, the junction kept 6 bases outside the gene matches. This CDR3 comprises 14 residues. Germline CDR1 and CDR2: LNHDA and SQIVND (reference sequence). CDR3 bases: TGTGCCAGTAGTACCCAGACAGGGGTCGAGACCCAGTACTTC. It is translated as CASSTQTGVETQYF.

The rearrangement links TRBV19 to TRBJ1-2; TRBD1 is a possible D gene (6 bases). This CDR3 contains 19 residues. Per the germline V gene, CDR1 is LNHDA and CDR2 is SQIVND (reference sequence). With 3 bases removed from V and 2 bases from J, the gap between germline ends came to 25 bases. CDR3 sequence: CASSMGHFGTPAPNYGYTF. In nucleotides, the CDR3 is TGTGCCAGTAGTATGGGGCACTTCGGGACACCAGCCCCGAACTATGGCTACACCTTC.

The rearrangement uses TRBV20-1 and TRBJ2-1; TRBD2 matches at 14 bases. The CDR3 runs to 16 residues. Per germline, CDR1 DFQATT and CDR2 SNEGSKA (reference sequence). After removal of 5 bases from V and 2 bases from J, the junction contained 5 bases not matched to a gene. In DNA form, the CDR3 reads TGCAGTGCTTCTTCGACTAGCGGGGGGGCCTACAATGAGCAGTTCTTC. As protein: CSASSTSGGAYNEQFF.

This clonotype has only a few counts. The chain recombines TRBV30 with TRBJ1-1, with D perhaps TRBD1 (5 bases). Trimming removed 7 bases from V and 3 bases from J, with 15 bases in between. CDR3 size: 13 residues. Germline assignment: CDR1 GTSNPN and CDR2 SVGIG (reference sequence). The CDR3 spells CASGPFDYTEAFF. The CDR3 nucleotides read TGTGCCTCGGGACCGTTTGACTACACTGAAGCTTTCTTT.